These 8 T cell receptor beta chains share one sample of origin, sequenced in a study of T cells in localized non-small cell lung cancer. Profiling relied on immunoSEQ multiplex PCR, and the TCRdb table lists in-frame clones only, not all of them. The repertoire consists of thousands of clones, with 15% occurring once and the leading ten covering 4.5% to 5.5%. Here the sequenced sample was normal lung tissue next to the tumor, taken before any cancer treatment. These receptors all stem from a male donor aged 60 or over with stage II squamous cell lung carcinoma.

The rearrangement uses TRBV6-8 and TRBJ2-5; no definite D call. Germline CDR1 and CDR2: MNHGY and SAAAGT. The CDR3 totals 13 residues. Trimming took 8 bases from V and 3 from J, leaving 13 bases between them. The CDR3 loop is CASLSRSKETQYF. CDR3 nucleotide sequence: TGTGCCAGCCTTAGTCGCTCCAAAGAGACCCAGTACTTC.

V gene TRBV5-1 combines with J gene TRBJ1-1, with TRBD1 matching 10 bases. CDR1 and CDR2 from the germline V gene are SGHRS and YFSETQ. The CDR3 covers 15 residues. With V trimmed by 3 bases and J by 6 bases, 8 bases remained unmatched. CDR3 in amino acids: CASSSMTGGTSEAFF. The CDR3 DNA reads as TGCGCCAGCAGCTCAATGACAGGGGGCACATCTGAAGCTTTCTTT.

This clone was observed a few times. The V call is TRBV7-2, the J call TRBJ1-5; D is unresolved. The CDR3 spans 13 residues. Per the germline V gene, CDR1 is SGHTA and CDR2 is FQGNSA. The V end lost 1 base, the J end lost 5 bases, and 6 bases lay between the germline ends. The CDR3 DNA follows: TGTGCCAGCAGCTTAGTTGGCGATCAGCCCCAGCATTTT. Protein product: CASSLVGDQPQHF.

This clone was seen a few times. This chain joins TRBV18 and TRBJ1-1, with TRBD1 as a possible D gene (5 bases). Deletions cut 2 bases from V and 6 bases from J, with 10 bases between. The CDR3 spans 13 residues. Per the germline V gene, CDR1 is KGHSH and CDR2 is LQKENI. The chain's CDR3 is CASSPIREAEAFF. CDR3 nucleotides: TGTGCCAGCTCACCAATCAGGGAAGCTGAAGCTTTCTTT.

In this sample, this clone turned up a few times. CDR3 nucleotide sequence: TGTGCCAGCAGCCGTGACAGAATTTCTAACTATGGCTACACCTTC. Translated: CASSRDRISNYGYTF. This rearrangement joins TRBV11-3 to TRBJ1-2; a weak D match, TRBD1 (5 bases). V was shortened by 5 bases and J by 0 bases, with 13 bases between the two germline ends. Germline-derived CDR1 and CDR2 are SGHNT and YENEEA. There are 15 residues in the CDR3. Full variable domain (remainder filled in from reference TRBV11-3 and TRBJ1-2): EAGVVQSPRYKIIEKKQPVAFWCNPISGHNTLYWYLQNLGQGPELLIRYENEEAVDDSQLPKDRFSAERLKGVDSTLKIQPAELGDSAVYLCASSRDRISNYGYTFGSGTRLTVV.

The V gene is TRBV18, the J gene TRBJ2-4; D unresolved. Trimming stripped 4 bases from V and 5 bases from J, with 9 bases between. The CDR3 has 13 residues. The germline V gene encodes CDR1 KGHSH and CDR2 LQKENI. CDR3 residues: CASSQEIENIQYF. DNA of the CDR3: TGTGCCAGCTCACAGGAAATCGAAAACATTCAGTACTTC.

The genes are TRBV11-3 and TRBJ1-5; TRBD1 agrees at 9 bases. The CDR3 is made up of 16 amino acids. The junction had 9 bases not matched to a gene; V was cut back by 1 base and J by 8 bases. The germline V gene encodes CDR1 SGHNT and CDR2 YENEEA. The CDR3 reads CASSLVLGTGSEPQHF. DNA of the CDR3: TGTGCCAGCAGCTTAGTTCTCGGGACAGGGTCGGAGCCCCAGCATTTT.

The chain is built from TRBV6-8 and TRBJ1-2; D remains ambiguous. V was shortened by 5 bases and J by 2 bases, with 9 bases between the two germline ends. The CDR3 contains 13 residues. The germline CDR1 and CDR2 sequences are MNHGY and SAAAGT. CDR3 DNA sequence: TGTGCCAGCAGTGAGCGGAGAAACTATGGCTACACCTTC. This translates into CASSERRNYGYTF.